The 20 T cell receptor beta chains below come from one sample, sequenced in a study of blood T cell repertoires in COVID-19. TCRdb's copy holds only in-frame clones and misses some; the assay was immunoSEQ multiplex PCR. The table lists about 130,000 clones, about 85% of them singletons. Sequencing was performed on peripheral blood. The receptors here all came from a man aged 70 or older with acute or convalescent COVID-19.

The chain is built from TRBV6-5 and TRBJ2-1; weak D call: TRBD1 (6 bases). The CDR3 loop spans 12 amino acids. The V end was cut by 4 bases, the J end by 9 bases, with 10 bases between. Per the germline V gene, CDR1 is MNHEY and CDR2 is SVGAGI. The CDR3 DNA sequence: TGTGCCAGCAGTTCTGGGGGCAGTGAGCAGTTCTTC. Amino acids: CASSSGGSEQFF.

The V call is TRBV3-1 (or the pseudogene TRBV3-2), the J call TRBJ2-7, with D maybe TRBD1 (6 bases). V shed 1 base and J shed 2 bases, with 12 bases lying between them. Germline CDR1 and CDR2: LGHDT and YNNKEL (reference sequence). The CDR3 is 15 amino acids. Here the CDR3 DNA reads TGTGCCAGCAGCCAAGTGGGGGCCAGCGCCTACGAGCAGTACTTC. Protein product: CASSQVGASAYEQYF.

The V call is TRBV2, the J call TRBJ2-7; TRBD2 matches 8 bases. Trimming at V came to 4 bases and at J to 0 bases, leaving 2 bases not matched to a gene. Germline lookup yields CDR1 SNHLY and CDR2 FYNNEI. This CDR3 region has 14 residues. CDR3 protein: CASSVSGSSYEQYF. CDR3 coding DNA: TGTGCCAGCAGTGTGAGCGGGAGCTCCTACGAGCAGTACTTC. The whole variable domain, remainder taken from reference TRBV2 and TRBJ2-7, is EPEVTQTPSHQVTQMGQEVILRCVPISNHLYFYWYRQILGQKVEFLVSFYNNEISEKSEIFDDQFSVERPDGSNFTLKIRSTKLEDSAMYFCASSVSGSSYEQYFGPGTRLTVT.

The rearrangement joins TRBV7-2 to TRBJ1-1; no firm D call. Trimming stripped 3 bases from V and 5 bases from J, with 4 bases between. The CDR3 is made up of 11 amino acids. Germline V gene lookup returns CDR1 SGHTA and CDR2 FQGNSA. The CDR3 here is CASSFRTEAFF. The CDR3 DNA is TGTGCCAGCAGCTTCCGGACTGAAGCTTTCTTT.

The J gene is TRBJ1-1, the V gene TRBV12-3 or TRBV12-4, with a possible D match to TRBD1 (6 bases). This CDR3 contains 13 residues. Trimming took off 6 bases at V and 1 base at J, with 9 bases between the two ends. The CDR3 spells CASRHRENTEAFF. The DNA of the CDR3 is TGTGCCAGCAGGCACAGGGAGAACACTGAAGCTTTCTTT.

The chain combines TRBV7-9 with TRBJ2-7, with D unresolved. The germline V gene has CDR1 SEHNR and CDR2 FQNEAQ (reference sequence). Trimming left V 2 bases short and J 2 bases short, with 16 bases between. This CDR3 spans 16 amino acids. The CDR3 DNA follows: TGTGCCAGCAGCTTAACGTTAACCGGCGGTACCTACGAGCAGTACTTC. Its protein is CASSLTLTGGTYEQYF.

The DNA of the CDR3 is TGTGCCAGCAGTGGACAGGCGAATAACTATGGCTACACCTTC. Its protein is CASSGQANNYGYTF. The chain couples TRBV6-6 to TRBJ1-2, with 7 bases identical to TRBD1. With V trimmed by 5 bases and J by 1 base, 4 bases remained unmatched. Germline CDR1 and CDR2: MNHNY and SVGAGI (reference sequence). This CDR3 is built from 14 residues.

The gene calls are TRBV20-1 and TRBJ2-3, with 8 positions matching TRBD2. Germline V gene sequence: CDR1 DFQATT, CDR2 SNEGSKA (reference sequence). V lost 3 bases and J lost 3; bases outside the gene matches: 8. The CDR3 covers 15 residues. The CDR3 region is CSASPPRGGTDTQYF. The CDR3 nucleotides read TGCAGTGCTAGTCCGCCCCGGGGGGGTACAGATACGCAGTATTTT.

The chain carries TRBV15 and TRBJ1-2, with D perhaps matching TRBD1 (6 bases). Per the germline V gene, CDR1 is LNHNV and CDR2 is YYDKDF (reference sequence). The CDR3 totals 14 residues. V was shortened by 1 base and J by 4 bases, with 10 bases between the two germline ends. DNA for the CDR3: TGTGCCACCAGCAGAGGGGGGCGCGGCTATGGCTACACCTTC. It codes for CATSRGGRGYGYTF. Full variable domain (remainder filled in from reference TRBV15 and TRBJ1-2): DAMVIQNPRYQVTQFGKPVTLSCSQTLNHNVMYWYQQKSSQAPKLLFHYYDKDFNNEADTPDNFQSRRPNTSFCFLDIRSPGLGDTAMYLCATSRGGRGYGYTFGSGTRLTVV.

The V call is TRBV2, the J call TRBJ1-3; a weak D match, TRBD1 (5 bases). V shed 1 base and J shed 6 bases, with 10 bases lying between them. This CDR3 has 14 residues. The germline V gene has CDR1 SNHLY and CDR2 FYNNEI. The CDR3 coding sequence is TGTGCCAGCAGTGAAGGGGGGGGGATAAACACCATATATTTT. Translating it yields CASSEGGGINTIYF.

The chain joins TRBV5-1 to TRBJ2-2; TRBD2 matches 14 bases. The CDR3 totals 18 residues. Looked up from germline, CDR1 is SGHRS and CDR2 is YFSETQ. The junction had 6 bases not matched to a gene; V was cut back by 4 bases and J by 1 base. DNA of the CDR3: TGCGCCAGCAGCCCGACCGGGACTAGCGGGGGGAACACCGGGGAGCTGTTTTTT. Translation gives CASSPTGTSGGNTGELFF.

This chain uses TRBV6-5 with TRBJ2-7; 7 bases agree with TRBD1. CDR1 is MNHEY and CDR2 is SVGAGI in the germline V gene. The V and J ends lost 7 bases and 0 bases, in that order; junction bases with no gene match: 6. The CDR3 has 14 amino acids. The CDR3 coding sequence is TGTGCCAGCAAACTGGACAGGAGCTCCTACGAGCAGTACTTC. This codes for CASKLDRSSYEQYF.

This chain links TRBV5-4 with TRBJ1-2; a possible D gene is TRBD1 (5 bases). The CDR3 consists of 12 residues. CDR1 is SGHNT, CDR2 YYREEE, per germline (reference sequence). The germline V and J ends were trimmed by 2 bases and 8 bases, with 10 bases remaining between them. The CDR3 loop reads CASSLDSRGYTF. CDR3 in DNA: TGTGCCAGCAGCTTAGACAGCAGAGGCTACACCTTC.

Only a few counts were recorded for this clone. The gene calls are TRBV7-9 and TRBJ1-1; 9 bases map to TRBD1. V gave up 1 base and J gave up 5 bases; unmatched junction bases: 8. CDR1 is SEHNR, CDR2 FQNEAQ, per germline (reference sequence). This CDR3 comprises 16 residues. This CDR3 reads CASSLGNRGRGTEAFF. CDR3 in DNA: TGTGCCAGCAGCTTAGGCAACAGGGGGCGAGGGACTGAAGCTTTCTTT.

The J gene is TRBJ2-1, the V gene TRBV20-1, with D perhaps matching TRBD2 (7 bases). The V end was cut by 7 bases, the J end by 7 bases, with 11 bases between. The V gene's germline CDR1 is DFQATT and CDR2 SNEGSKA (reference sequence). The CDR3 runs 11 residues. CDR3 sequence reads: CSGGGPNEQFF. In DNA form, the CDR3 reads TGCAGTGGCGGGGGCCCGAATGAGCAGTTCTTC.

The chain couples TRBV2 to TRBJ2-2; 15 nucleotides agree with TRBD2. This CDR3 is 19 amino acids long. Germline CDR1 and CDR2: SNHLY and FYNNEI. Trimming at V came to 3 bases and at J to 0 bases, leaving 5 bases not matched to a gene. The CDR3 nucleotides are TGTGCCAGCAGTGACTTGGGACTAGCGGGGGGACCGAACACCGGGGAGCTGTTTTTT. Encoded protein: CASSDLGLAGGPNTGELFF.

V and J are TRBV6-5 and TRBJ1-3, with 9 bases lining up with TRBD1. J was trimmed by 3 bases and V by 6 bases; bases with no gene match: 6. Germline lookup yields CDR1 MNHEY and CDR2 SVGAGI. The CDR3 length is 15 residues. The DNA for the CDR3 is TGTGCCAGCAGAGGTCCGGGACAGGGTGGAAACACCATATATTTT. Protein sequence: CASRGPGQGGNTIYF.

The chain couples TRBV6-5 to TRBJ1-2, with a weak D call TRBD1 (6 bases). V was shortened by 5 bases and J by 8 bases, with 18 bases between the two germline ends. Germline-derived CDR1 and CDR2 are MNHEY and SVGAGI. The CDR3 contains 14 residues. The CDR3 is CASSTGTYGWGYTF. In nucleotides, the CDR3 is TGTGCCAGCAGTACCGGGACATATGGCTGGGGCTACACCTTC.

This clone occurred a few times. The rearrangement uses TRBV9 and TRBJ1-2; possible D gene TRBD1, 6 bases. V was pared by 3 bases and J by 8 bases, with 14 bases between. The CDR3 loop spans 13 amino acids. The germline V gene has CDR1 SGDLS and CDR2 YYNGEE. The CDR3 region is CASSDYRDGGYTF. The CDR3 nucleotides read TGTGCCAGCAGCGACTACAGGGATGGCGGCTACACCTTC.

This sequence joins TRBV6-5 and TRBJ2-7, with TRBD1 matching over 7 bases. Germline V CDR1 and CDR2: MNHEY, SVGAGI. V was pared by 8 bases and J by 7 bases, with 11 bases of the junction left unmatched. This CDR3 is built from 13 residues. The CDR3 nucleotides read TGTGCCAGCCAAAGGGGGCTTCTTTGGGAGCAGTACTTC. Translating gives CASQRGLLWEQYF.